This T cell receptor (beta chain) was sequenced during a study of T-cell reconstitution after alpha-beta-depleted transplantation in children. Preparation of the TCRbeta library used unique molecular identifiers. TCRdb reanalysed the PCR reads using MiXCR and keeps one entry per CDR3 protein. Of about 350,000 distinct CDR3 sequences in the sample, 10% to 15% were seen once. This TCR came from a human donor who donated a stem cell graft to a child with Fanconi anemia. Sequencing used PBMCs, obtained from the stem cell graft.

The DNA of the CDR3 is TGTGCCAGTAGATCACTGGAGGGACAGAGCACAGATACGCAGTATTTT. Translating gives CASRSLEGQSTDTQYF. J is TRBJ2-3 and V is TRBV19, with D tentatively TRBD1 (7 bases). The CDR3 runs 16 residues. Looked up from germline, CDR1 is LNHDA and CDR2 is SQIVND (reference sequence). V dropped 6 bases and J dropped 0 bases, with 16 bases sitting between them.